Reported below is one T cell receptor beta chain. This entry is derived from a study of tumor T cells in aggressive B-cell lymphoma. This table comes from immunoSEQ multiplex PCR, and its TCRdb copy is limited to in-frame clones, with some not included. The sample yields some 2,400 clones, under 90% seen once. Looked up from germline, CDR1 is SGHRS and CDR2 is YFSETQ. The V and J ends lost 2 bases and 3 bases, in that order; junction bases with no gene match: 7. The CDR3 length is 15 residues. Sequenced sample: tumor tissue. This sequence originates from an adult with diffuse large B cell lymphoma. V usage is TRBV5-1 and J usage is TRBJ2-5, with 7 bases fitting TRBD2. The CDR3 region is CASSFSREREETQYF. The CDR3 bases are TGCGCCAGCAGCTTCTCGCGGGAGAGGGAAGAGACCCAGTACTTC.